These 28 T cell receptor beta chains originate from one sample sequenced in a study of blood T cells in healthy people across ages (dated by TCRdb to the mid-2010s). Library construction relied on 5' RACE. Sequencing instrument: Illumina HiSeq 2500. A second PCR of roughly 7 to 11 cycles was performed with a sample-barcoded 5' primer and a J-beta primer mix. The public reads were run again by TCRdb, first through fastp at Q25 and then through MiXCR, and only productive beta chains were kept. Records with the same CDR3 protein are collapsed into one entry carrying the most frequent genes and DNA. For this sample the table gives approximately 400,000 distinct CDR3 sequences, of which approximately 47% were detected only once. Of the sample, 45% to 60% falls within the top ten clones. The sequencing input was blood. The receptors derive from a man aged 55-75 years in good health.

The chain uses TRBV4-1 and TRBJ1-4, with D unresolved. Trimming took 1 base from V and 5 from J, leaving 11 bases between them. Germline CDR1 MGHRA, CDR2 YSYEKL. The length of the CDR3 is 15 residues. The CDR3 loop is CASSQVLRKNEKLFF. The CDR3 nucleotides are TGCGCCAGCAGCCAAGTACTTAGAAAGAATGAAAAACTGTTTTTT.

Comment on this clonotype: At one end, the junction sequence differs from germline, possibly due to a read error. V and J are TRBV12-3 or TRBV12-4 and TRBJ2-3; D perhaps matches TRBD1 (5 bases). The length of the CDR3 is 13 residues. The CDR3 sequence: CASVRVRADMQYF. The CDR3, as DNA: TGTGCCAGCGTCCGAGTCAGGGCAGATATGCAGTATTTT.

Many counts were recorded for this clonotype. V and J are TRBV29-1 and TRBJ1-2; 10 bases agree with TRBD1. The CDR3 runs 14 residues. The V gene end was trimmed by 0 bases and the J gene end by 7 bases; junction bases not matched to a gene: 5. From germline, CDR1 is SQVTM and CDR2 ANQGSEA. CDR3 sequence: CSVEDPGTGVGYTF. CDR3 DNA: TGCAGCGTTGAAGATCCCGGGACAGGGGTTGGCTACACCTTC.

CDR3 amino acids: CASSLGYSGSYEQYF. DNA of the CDR3: TGTGCCAGCAGCTTAGGGTATTCGGGATCCTACGAGCAGTACTTC. The chain has TRBV7-2 and TRBJ2-7; D may be TRBD2 (5 bases). The CDR3 is 15 residues long. Deletions cut 1 base from V and 1 base from J, with 11 bases between. The V gene's germline CDR1 is SGHTA and CDR2 FQGNSA. Complete variable domain (other parts from reference TRBV7-2 and TRBJ2-7): GAGVSQSPSNKVTEKGKDVELRCDPISGHTALYWYRQSLGQGLEFLIYFQGNSAPDKSGLPSDRFSAERTGGSVSTLTIQRTQQEDSAVYLCASSLGYSGSYEQYFGPGTRLTVT.

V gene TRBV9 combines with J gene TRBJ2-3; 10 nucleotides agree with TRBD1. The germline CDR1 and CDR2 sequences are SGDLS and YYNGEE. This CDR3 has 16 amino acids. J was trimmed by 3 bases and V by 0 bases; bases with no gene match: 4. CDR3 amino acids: CASSVEGGQGTDTQYF. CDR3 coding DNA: TGTGCCAGCAGCGTAGAAGGGGGACAGGGGACAGATACGCAGTATTTT.

The CDR3 reads CSAPPYTDTQYF. In DNA form, the CDR3 reads TGCAGTGCCCCGCCCTATACAGATACGCAGTATTTT. The chain is built from TRBV20-1 and TRBJ2-3; no definite D call. The germline CDR1 and CDR2 sequences are DFQATT and SNEGSKA (reference sequence). The CDR3 consists of 12 residues. Trimming left V 6 bases short and J 3 bases short, with 10 bases between.

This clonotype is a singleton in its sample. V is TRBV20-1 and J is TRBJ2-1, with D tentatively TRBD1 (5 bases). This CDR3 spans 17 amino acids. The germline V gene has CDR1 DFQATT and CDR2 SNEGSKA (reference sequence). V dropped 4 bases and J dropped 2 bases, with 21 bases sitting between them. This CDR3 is CSATDRTTRPTYNEQFF. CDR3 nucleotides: TGCAGTGCTACAGACCGGACAACACGGCCCACCTACAATGAGCAGTTCTTC.

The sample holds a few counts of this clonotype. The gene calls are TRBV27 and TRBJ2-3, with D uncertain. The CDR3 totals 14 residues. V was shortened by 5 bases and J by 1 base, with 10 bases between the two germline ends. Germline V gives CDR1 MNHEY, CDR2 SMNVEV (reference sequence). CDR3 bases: TGTGCCAGCAGTCAAACCCCTCGCACAGATACGCAGTATTTT. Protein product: CASSQTPRTDTQYF.

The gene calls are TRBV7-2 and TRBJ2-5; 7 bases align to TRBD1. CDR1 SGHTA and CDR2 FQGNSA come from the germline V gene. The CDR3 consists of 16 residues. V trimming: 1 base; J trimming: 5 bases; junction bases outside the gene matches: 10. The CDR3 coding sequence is TGTGCCAGCAGCTTAGGGACAGGATTTGGTACGGAGACCCAGTACTTC. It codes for CASSLGTGFGTETQYF.

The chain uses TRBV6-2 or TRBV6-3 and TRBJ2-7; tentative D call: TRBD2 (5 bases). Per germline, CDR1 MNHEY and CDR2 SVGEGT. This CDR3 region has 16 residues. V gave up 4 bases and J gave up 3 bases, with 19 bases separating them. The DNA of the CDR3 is TGTGCCAGCAGTTCCTCCGTGGGAGTGCGTGGCTACGAGCAGTACTTC. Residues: CASSSSVGVRGYEQYF.

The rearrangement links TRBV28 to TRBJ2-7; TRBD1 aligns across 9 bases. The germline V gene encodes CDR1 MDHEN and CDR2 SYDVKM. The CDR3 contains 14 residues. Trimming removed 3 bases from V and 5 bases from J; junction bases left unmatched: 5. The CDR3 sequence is CASSLGQGFDEQYF. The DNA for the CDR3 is TGTGCCAGCAGTTTGGGACAGGGCTTCGACGAGCAGTACTTC.

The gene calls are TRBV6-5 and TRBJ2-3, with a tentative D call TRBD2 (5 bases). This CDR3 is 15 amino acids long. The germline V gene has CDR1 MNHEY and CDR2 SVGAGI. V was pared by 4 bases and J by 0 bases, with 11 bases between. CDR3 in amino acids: CASSSLGSSTDTQYF. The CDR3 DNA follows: TGTGCCAGCAGTTCCCTGGGGAGCAGCACAGATACGCAGTATTTT.

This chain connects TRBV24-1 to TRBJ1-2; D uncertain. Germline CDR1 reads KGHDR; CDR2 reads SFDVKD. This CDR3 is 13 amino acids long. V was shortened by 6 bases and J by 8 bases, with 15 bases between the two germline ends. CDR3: CATSPPEGGGYTF. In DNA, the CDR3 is TGTGCCACCAGTCCCCCGGAGGGAGGCGGCTACACCTTC.

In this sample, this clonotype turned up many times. In nucleotides, the CDR3 is TGTGCCAGCCGAGGTGGGCGGGGGAAAGAGACCCAGTACTTC. This sequence encodes CASRGGRGKETQYF. J is TRBJ2-5 and V is TRBV7-9; the match to TRBD2 covers 7 bases. CDR3 length: 14 residues. Germline trimming cut 8 bases from V and 3 bases from J; bases unmatched to any gene: 9. Looked up from germline, CDR1 is SEHNR and CDR2 is FQNEAQ (reference sequence).

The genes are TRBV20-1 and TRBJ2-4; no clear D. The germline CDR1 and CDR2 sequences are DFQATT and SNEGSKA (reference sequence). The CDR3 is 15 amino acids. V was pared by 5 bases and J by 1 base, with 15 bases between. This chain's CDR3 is CSALTPANAKNIQYF. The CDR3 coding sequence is TGCAGTGCTCTAACCCCAGCGAACGCCAAAAACATTCAGTACTTC.

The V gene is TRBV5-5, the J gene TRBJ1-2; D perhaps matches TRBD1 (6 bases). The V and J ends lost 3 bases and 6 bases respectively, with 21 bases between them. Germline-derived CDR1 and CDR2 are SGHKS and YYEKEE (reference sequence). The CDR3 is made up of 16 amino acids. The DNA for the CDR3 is TGTGCCAGCAGCTGGCGGGGGGCGCAGATGCTAGATGGCTACACCTTC. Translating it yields CASSWRGAQMLDGYTF.

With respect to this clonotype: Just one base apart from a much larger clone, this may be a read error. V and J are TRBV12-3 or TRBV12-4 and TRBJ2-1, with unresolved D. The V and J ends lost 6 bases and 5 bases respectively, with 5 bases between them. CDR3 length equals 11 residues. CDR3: CASSWHNEQFF. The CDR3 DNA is TGTGCCAGCAGCTGGCACAATGAGCAGTTCTTC.

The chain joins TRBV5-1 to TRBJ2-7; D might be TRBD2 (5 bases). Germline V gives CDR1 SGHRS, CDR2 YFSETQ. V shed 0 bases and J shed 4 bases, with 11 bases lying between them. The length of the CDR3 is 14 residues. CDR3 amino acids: CASSLARERYEQYF. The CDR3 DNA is TGCGCCAGCAGCTTGGCCCGGGAAAGGTACGAGCAGTACTTC.

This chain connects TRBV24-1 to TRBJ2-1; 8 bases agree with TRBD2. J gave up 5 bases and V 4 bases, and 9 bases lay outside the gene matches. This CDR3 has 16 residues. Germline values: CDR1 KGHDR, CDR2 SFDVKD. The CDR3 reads CATSDQTGGAHNEQFF. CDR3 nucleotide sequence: TGTGCCACCAGTGACCAAACCGGGGGGGCTCACAATGAGCAGTTCTTC.

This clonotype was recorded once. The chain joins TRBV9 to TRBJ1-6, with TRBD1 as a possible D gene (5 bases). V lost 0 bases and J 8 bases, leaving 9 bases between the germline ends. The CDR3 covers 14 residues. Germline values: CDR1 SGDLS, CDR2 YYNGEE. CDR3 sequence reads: CASSVAGEDSPLHF. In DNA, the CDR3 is TGTGCCAGCAGCGTAGCGGGGGAGGATTCACCCCTCCACTTT.

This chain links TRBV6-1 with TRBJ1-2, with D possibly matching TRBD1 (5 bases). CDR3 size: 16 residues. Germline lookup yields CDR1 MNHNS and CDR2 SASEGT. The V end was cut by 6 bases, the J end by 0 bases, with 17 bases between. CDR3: CASREPGTQANYGYTF. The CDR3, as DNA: TGTGCCAGCAGGGAACCCGGGACTCAAGCTAACTATGGCTACACCTTC.

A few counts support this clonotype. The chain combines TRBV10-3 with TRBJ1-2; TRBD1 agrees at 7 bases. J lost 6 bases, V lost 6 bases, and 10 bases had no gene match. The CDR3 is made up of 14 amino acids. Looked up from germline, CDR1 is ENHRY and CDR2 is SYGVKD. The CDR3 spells CAIRWRGLSDGYTF. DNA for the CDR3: TGTGCCATCAGGTGGAGGGGGCTATCTGATGGCTACACCTTC.

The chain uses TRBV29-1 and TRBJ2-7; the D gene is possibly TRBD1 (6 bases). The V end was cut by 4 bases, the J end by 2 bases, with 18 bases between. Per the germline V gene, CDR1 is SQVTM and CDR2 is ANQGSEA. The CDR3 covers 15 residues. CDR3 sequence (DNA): TGCAGCGTTGGAGAACCAATCGGACAGACCTACGAGCAGTACTTC. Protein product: CSVGEPIGQTYEQYF.

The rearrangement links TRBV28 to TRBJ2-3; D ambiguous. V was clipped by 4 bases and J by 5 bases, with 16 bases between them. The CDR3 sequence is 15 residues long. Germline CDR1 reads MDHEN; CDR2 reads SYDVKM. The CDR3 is CASSSQIVSGDTQYF. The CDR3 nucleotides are TGTGCCAGCAGTTCCCAGATCGTTTCTGGAGATACGCAGTATTTT.

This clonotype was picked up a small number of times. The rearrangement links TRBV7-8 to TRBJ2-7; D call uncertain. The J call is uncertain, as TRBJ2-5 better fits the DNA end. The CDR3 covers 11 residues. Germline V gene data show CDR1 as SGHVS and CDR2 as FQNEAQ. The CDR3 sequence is CASSRAGTQYF. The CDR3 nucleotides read TGTGCCAGCAGCCGAGCAGGGACCCAGTACTTC.

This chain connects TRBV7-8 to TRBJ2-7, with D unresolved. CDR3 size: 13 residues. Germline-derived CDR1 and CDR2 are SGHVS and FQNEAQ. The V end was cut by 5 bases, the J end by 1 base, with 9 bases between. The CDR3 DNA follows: TGTGCCAGCAGCCCTACAGTGTCCTACGAGCAGTACTTC. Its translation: CASSPTVSYEQYF. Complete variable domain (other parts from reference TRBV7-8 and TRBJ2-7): GAGVSQSPRYKVAKRGQDVALRCDPISGHVSLFWYQQALGQGPEFLTYFQNEAQLDKSGLPSDRFFAERPEGSVSTLKIQRTQQEDSAVYLCASSPTVSYEQYFGPGTRLTVT.

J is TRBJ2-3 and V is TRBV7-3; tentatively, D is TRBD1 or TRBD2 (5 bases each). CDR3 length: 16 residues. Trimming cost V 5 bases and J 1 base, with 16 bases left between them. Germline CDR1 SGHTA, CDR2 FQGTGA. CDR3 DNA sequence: TGTGCCAGCAGCAAGGTCACGGTGGGGGGCACAGATACGCAGTATTTT. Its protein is CASSKVTVGGTDTQYF.

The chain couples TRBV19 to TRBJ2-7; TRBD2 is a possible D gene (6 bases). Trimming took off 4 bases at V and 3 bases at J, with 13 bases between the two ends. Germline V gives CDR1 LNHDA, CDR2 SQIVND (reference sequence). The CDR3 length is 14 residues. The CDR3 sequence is CASSTGPAGYEQYF. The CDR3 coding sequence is TGTGCCAGTAGTACCGGACCAGCGGGCTACGAGCAGTACTTC.